The 3 T cell receptor beta chains below come from one sample, sequenced in a study of blood T cell repertoires in COVID-19. Libraries were prepared by immunoSEQ multiplex PCR; TCRdb keeps only in-frame clonotypes and omits some of them. The sample holds 190,000 or so clones, more than 75% seen once. The sequenced sample consisted of peripheral blood. The receptor source for this set is a man aged 40-55 years with active or convalescent COVID-19.

The V call is TRBV7-9, the J call TRBJ2-1, with 9 bases identical to TRBD2. Unmatched junction bases numbered 6, after V lost 5 bases and J lost 4 bases. In germline, CDR1 is SEHNR, CDR2 FQNEAQ (reference sequence). The CDR3 runs to 15 residues. In nucleotides, the CDR3 is TGTGCCAGCAGCCAGGGACTAGCCTTTTACAATGAGCAGTTCTTC. Its protein is CASSQGLAFYNEQFF.

V is TRBV5-1 and J is TRBJ1-1, with D perhaps matching TRBD1 (6 bases). The CDR3 runs 14 residues. Germline V gives CDR1 SGHRS, CDR2 YFSETQ. Trimming took off 3 bases at V and 0 bases at J, with 9 bases between the two ends. CDR3 sequence (DNA): TGCGCCAGCAGCTCGGACAGCATGAACACTGAAGCTTTCTTT. Its translation: CASSSDSMNTEAFF.

This CDR3 is CASWGDGVGNTIYF. The DNA of the CDR3 is TGTGCCAGTTGGGGGGACGGGGTCGGAAACACCATATATTTT. V gene TRBV19 combines with J gene TRBJ1-3, with a weak D call TRBD1 (5 bases). CDR1 is LNHDA and CDR2 is SQIVND in the germline V gene (reference sequence). The CDR3 sequence is 14 residues long. V was clipped by 8 bases and J by 4 bases, with 15 bases between them.